This T cell receptor beta chain was identified in a study of siplizumab effects on memory and regulatory T cells. Profiling relied on immunoSEQ multiplex PCR, and the TCRdb table lists in-frame clones only, not all of them. The table records 100,000 to 120,000 clones, roughly 90% of them present only once. The CDR3 loop spans 12 amino acids. The sample was CD4+ T cells sorted from blood. This sequence joins TRBV12-2 and TRBJ2-7; TRBD2 reflects the table's D call only, with no check against the DNA. TRBV12-2 is an annotated pseudogene. This receptor was taken from a human donor in good health. CDR3 DNA sequence: TGTGCAAGTTGCGGCAACTCCTACGAGCAGTACTTC. It specifies CASCGNSYEQYF.